The 28 T cell receptor beta chains presented below share a single source sample, sequenced in a study of T cell clones after liver transplantation. Sequencing was performed with immunoSEQ multiplex PCR; in TCRdb, only in-frame clones are kept and a portion is missing. The sample has over 90,000 clones, about 86% seen once. Sequenced material: CD4+ T cells from blood, taken 47 months after liver transplant. All receptors come from a human patient who received a liver transplant. Some T cells may trace back to the graft donor.

The V call is TRBV10-2, the J call TRBJ1-1; D might be TRBD1 (5 bases). The germline V and J ends were trimmed by 6 bases and 1 base, with 15 bases remaining between them. The CDR3 extends over 15 amino acids. The germline gives CDR1 WSHSY, CDR2 SAAADI. CDR3 nucleotides: TGCGCCAGCAGGGAACAGGACATCCCGAACACTGAAGCTTTCTTT. It translates to CASREQDIPNTEAFF.

This sequence joins TRBV5-4 and TRBJ1-3; D gene unclear. Germline lookup yields CDR1 SGHNT and CDR2 YYREEE (reference sequence). Trimming cost V 4 bases and J 0 bases, with 14 bases left between them. The CDR3 spans 16 residues. The DNA of the CDR3 is TGTGCCAGCAGCCACTCGGCAGTCATCTCTGGAAACACCATATATTTT. This encodes CASSHSAVISGNTIYF.

The chain uses TRBV19 and TRBJ2-3; tentative D call: TRBD2 (6 bases). CDR3 length: 15 amino acids. Trimming took 1 base from V and 0 from J, leaving 8 bases between them. Per germline, CDR1 LNHDA and CDR2 SQIVND (reference sequence). This chain's CDR3 is CASSIGSGSTDTQYF. For the CDR3, the DNA is TGTGCCAGTAGTATAGGAAGCGGGAGCACAGATACGCAGTATTTT.

The chain has TRBV19 and TRBJ2-3; D is possibly TRBD2 (6 bases). Between the trimmed V and J ends, which lost 5 bases and 1 base, there was a span of 16 bases. Germline V gives CDR1 LNHDA, CDR2 SQIVND (reference sequence). This CDR3 is built from 16 residues. CDR3 nucleotide sequence: TGTGCCAGTAGTCCCCCCCCCGGGAGAGGCACAGATACGCAGTATTTT. Amino acid sequence: CASSPPPGRGTDTQYF.

The gene calls are TRBV27 and TRBJ2-3; 8 bases line up with TRBD2. CDR1 and CDR2 (germline): MNHEY, SMNVEV (reference sequence). This CDR3 has 17 residues. V trimming: 4 bases; J trimming: 3 bases; junction bases outside the gene matches: 12. CDR3 sequence (DNA): TGTGCCAGCAGTTCAGATGTAGCGGGACGTCGGACAGATACGCAGTATTTT. Protein sequence: CASSSDVAGRRTDTQYF.

V is TRBV2 and J is TRBJ1-4; D uncertain. Germline CDR1 SNHLY, CDR2 FYNNEI. The CDR3 covers 15 residues. Trimming removed 6 bases from V and 1 base from J, with 12 bases in between. DNA of the CDR3: TGTGCCAGCAGCGCAACGGACGGAACTAATGAAAAACTGTTTTTT. Its protein is CASSATDGTNEKLFF.

V and J are TRBV7-3 and TRBJ1-3; D gene unclear. Germline CDR1 is SGHTA and CDR2 is FQGTGA. The CDR3 has 14 amino acids. V lost 5 bases and J lost 0, with 8 bases in between. In DNA form, the CDR3 reads TGTGCCAGCAGCGCGACTAGCTCTGGAAACACCATATATTTT. As protein: CASSATSSGNTIYF.

In this sample, this clone turned up once. The chain carries TRBV2 and TRBJ1-2, with TRBD1 as a possible D gene (5 bases). The V gene lost 6 bases and the J gene lost 4 bases, with 12 bases spanning the gap. The CDR3 is made up of 13 amino acids. Germline lookup yields CDR1 SNHLY and CDR2 FYNNEI. The CDR3 sequence is CASRVDSSYGYTF. CDR3 coding DNA: TGTGCCAGCAGGGTAGACAGCAGCTATGGCTACACCTTC.

This chain joins TRBV28 and TRBJ1-2; no firm D call. The CDR3 sequence is 12 residues long. V gave up 5 bases and J gave up 5 bases, with 9 bases separating them. Germline CDR1 is MDHEN and CDR2 is SYDVKM. CDR3 protein: CASSIESYGYTF. Here the CDR3 DNA reads TGTGCCAGCAGTATTGAGAGTTATGGCTACACCTTC.

The rearrangement joins TRBV19 to TRBJ2-7; a weak D match, TRBD1 (6 bases). V was trimmed by 7 bases and J by 0 bases, leaving 19 bases between them. Germline V gene lookup returns CDR1 LNHDA and CDR2 SQIVND (reference sequence). There are 16 residues in the CDR3. CDR3 sequence: CASTTPGKTGSYEQYF. The CDR3 bases are TGTGCCAGTACCACCCCGGGGAAGACAGGCTCCTACGAGCAGTACTTC.

The chain uses TRBV7-6 and TRBJ1-4; 10 bases fit TRBD1. The CDR3 covers 14 residues. Germline trimming cut 4 bases from V and 10 bases from J; bases unmatched to any gene: 6. The germline V gene has CDR1 SGHVS and CDR2 FNYEAQ. The CDR3 here is CASSSRDRGGKLFF. CDR3 in DNA: TGTGCCAGCAGCTCCCGGGACAGGGGAGGAAAACTGTTTTTT.

As concerns this clone: Other DNA sequences in the sample encode the same CDR3. The rearrangement joins TRBV4-3 to TRBJ1-1; D not certain. V lost 1 base, J lost 1 base, and 7 bases lay in between. Germline CDR1 reads LGHNA; CDR2 reads YSLEER. The CDR3 spans 14 residues. CDR3 loop: CASSQVRGNTEAFF. The CDR3 DNA sequence: TGCGCCAGCAGCCAAGTACGAGGGAACACTGAAGCTTTCTTT.

In its sample, this clone was seen a few times. The chain combines TRBV7-2 with TRBJ2-2; D not resolved. V lost 5 bases and J lost 8, with 15 bases in between. This CDR3 has 14 amino acids. CDR1 SGHTA and CDR2 FQGNSA come from the germline V gene. Here the CDR3 DNA reads TGTGCCAGCAGCCCCCGGGCCGATTTGGGGGAGCTGTTTTTT. Translation gives CASSPRADLGELFF.

The chain couples TRBV7-3 to TRBJ2-3, with TRBD1 matching over 9 bases. Germline V gene lookup returns CDR1 SGHTA and CDR2 FQGTGA. The V and J ends lost 2 bases and 1 base, in that order; junction bases with no gene match: 4. The CDR3 covers 16 residues. Here the CDR3 reads CASSLGTGSGTDTQYF. DNA for the CDR3: TGTGCCAGCAGCTTAGGGACAGGGTCGGGCACAGATACGCAGTATTTT.

In DNA, the CDR3 is TGTGCCAGCAGTTATGTCCCCGGGGATAACTATGGCTACACCTTC. It encodes CASSYVPGDNYGYTF. J is TRBJ1-2 and V is TRBV6-5; D gene uncertain. Per the germline V gene, CDR1 is MNHEY and CDR2 is SVGAGI. The CDR3 has 15 residues. Trimming shortened V by 3 bases and J by 1 base, and 12 bases separated the two germline ends.

The chain carries TRBV27 and TRBJ1-2; weak D call: TRBD1 (5 bases). The CDR3 sequence is 13 residues long. Trimming removed 3 bases at V and 4 bases at J, with 9 bases between. Germline V CDR1 and CDR2: MNHEY, SMNVEV (reference sequence). The DNA for the CDR3 is TGTGCCAGCAGTTTCCAGGGTGGCTATGGCTACACCTTC. It yields the protein CASSFQGGYGYTF.

The chain uses TRBV10-3 and TRBJ2-5; D assignment may be TRBD1 or TRBD2 (5 bases each). Germline V gene data show CDR1 as ENHRY and CDR2 as SYGVKD. The CDR3 spans 15 residues. Trimming pared 6 bases from V and 4 bases from J, leaving 18 bases between. For the CDR3, the DNA is TGTGCCATCAGGAGGGGCTCAGATCGTAGAGAGACCCAGTACTTC. This sequence encodes CAIRRGSDRRETQYF.

This chain connects TRBV15 to TRBJ2-2; TRBD1 is a possible D gene (5 bases). This CDR3 has 16 residues. V lost 1 base and J lost 4, with 13 bases in between. Germline loops: CDR1 LNHNV, CDR2 YYDKDF (reference sequence). The CDR3: CATSRALTVATGELFF. The CDR3 DNA reads TGTGCCACCAGCAGAGCCCTGACAGTCGCCACCGGGGAGCTGTTTTTT.

V and J are TRBV27 and TRBJ2-3; the D gene is possibly TRBD2 (7 bases). Germline values: CDR1 MNHEY, CDR2 SMNVEV (reference sequence). With 6 bases removed from V and 4 bases from J, the gap between germline ends came to 14 bases. This CDR3 region has 14 residues. The CDR3 coding sequence is TGTGCCAGCAGGAGGGGGGGGGCATCAGATACGCAGTATTTT. Its protein is CASRRGGASDTQYF.

The chain uses TRBV6-5 and TRBJ2-7; 7 bases are shared with TRBD1. CDR3 length equals 15 residues. Germline V CDR1 and CDR2: MNHEY, SVGAGI. V dropped 4 bases and J dropped 2; count of bases not matched to a gene: 8. The CDR3 DNA reads TGTGCCAGCAGTTCCCCGGGACAGATAACCTACGAGCAGTACTTC. This gives the protein CASSSPGQITYEQYF.

V and J are TRBV9 and TRBJ2-1; no firm D call. V was cut by 4 bases and J by 6 bases, with 17 bases left in between. The germline CDR1 and CDR2 sequences are SGDLS and YYNGEE. This CDR3 has 15 amino acids. CDR3 sequence reads: CASSTQWGIVNEQFF. The DNA of the CDR3 is TGTGCCAGCAGCACCCAGTGGGGAATTGTCAATGAGCAGTTCTTC. The full variable domain, with the rest looked up from reference TRBV9 and TRBJ2-1, is DSGVTQTPKHLITATGQRVTLRCSPRSGDLSVYWYQQSLDQGLQFLIQYYNGEERAKGNILERFSAQQFPDLHSELNLSSLELGDSALYFCASSTQWGIVNEQFFGPGTRLTVL.

The chain couples TRBV5-5 to TRBJ1-4; tentatively, D is TRBD1 (5 bases). The germline V gene has CDR1 SGHKS and CDR2 YYEKEE (reference sequence). The CDR3 has 15 residues. The ends were cut back, 3 bases at V and 0 bases at J, with 9 bases in the middle. CDR3 bases: TGTGCCAGCAGCTCTTGGGGCGCAACTAATGAAAAACTGTTTTTT. It codes for CASSSWGATNEKLFF.

The chain recombines TRBV2 with TRBJ2-1; D is possibly TRBD2 (7 bases). This CDR3 comprises 15 residues. V dropped 3 bases and J dropped 4 bases, with 13 bases sitting between them. Germline V gives CDR1 SNHLY, CDR2 FYNNEI. CDR3 loop: CASSEDSGKYNEQFF. The CDR3 DNA sequence: TGTGCCAGCAGTGAGGACAGCGGGAAATACAATGAGCAGTTCTTC.

This clone has just one count. The sample holds other DNA sequences that translate to the same CDR3. This chain's CDR3 is CASSLGRNTEAFF. CDR3 coding DNA: TGCGCCAGCAGCCTGGGGCGGAACACTGAAGCTTTCTTT. This sequence joins TRBV5-1 and TRBJ1-1; perhaps TRBD1 as D (5 bases). Germline values: CDR1 SGHRS, CDR2 YFSETQ. V shed 4 bases and J shed 1 base, with 8 bases lying between them. CDR3 size: 13 residues.

The chain couples TRBV4-2 to TRBJ1-6, with 7 bases that match TRBD1. Losses at the gene ends were 0 bases for V and 9 bases for J; bases not matched to a gene: 8. Germline V gene sequence: CDR1 LGHNA, CDR2 YNFKEQ. The CDR3 is 16 residues long. This chain's CDR3 is CASSQEDRAQSSPLHF. The CDR3 DNA reads TGTGCCAGCAGCCAAGAAGACAGGGCTCAGAGTTCACCCCTCCACTTT.

The chain joins TRBV5-1 to TRBJ2-1; D is possibly TRBD1 or TRBD2 (5 bases each). V shed 4 bases and J shed 4 bases, with 15 bases lying between them. Germline V gene data show CDR1 as SGHRS and CDR2 as YFSETQ. The CDR3 is 15 residues long. CDR3 DNA sequence: TGCGCCAGCAGCAGGGACGGAGGATTATACAATGAGCAGTTCTTC. Its translation is CASSRDGGLYNEQFF. The full variable domain, its missing parts supplied by reference TRBV5-1 and TRBJ2-1, is KAGVTQTPRYLIKTRGQQVTLSCSPISGHRSVSWYQQTPGQGLQFLFEYFSETQRNKGNFPGRFSGRQFSNSRSEMNVSTLELGDSALYLCASSRDGGLYNEQFFGPGTRLTVL.

This chain joins TRBV18 and TRBJ2-5, with 10 positions matching TRBD2. V was clipped by 6 bases and J by 5 bases; unmatched bases: 12. The V gene's germline CDR1 is KGHSH and CDR2 LQKENI. The CDR3 totals 16 residues. The CDR3 reads CASSGLARLQAETQYF. The CDR3 DNA reads TGTGCCAGCTCGGGACTAGCGAGGTTACAGGCGGAGACCCAGTACTTC.

The V gene is TRBV7-2, the J gene TRBJ2-1, with D possibly matching TRBD2 (5 bases). This CDR3 region has 17 residues. V lost 1 base to trimming and J lost 2 bases, with 15 bases between them. The V gene's germline CDR1 is SGHTA and CDR2 FQGNSA. CDR3 nucleotide sequence: TGTGCCAGCAGCTTAGTCCAGTCTGGGAGAACCTACAATGAGCAGTTCTTC. It encodes CASSLVQSGRTYNEQFF.